These 15 T cell receptor beta chains came from one sample sequenced in a study of vaccination effects on CD4 cells after COVID-19. These receptors are not linked to any known antigen. Profiled with immunoSEQ multiplex PCR; TCRdb holds only in-frame clones, not every one. The sample holds more than 60,000 clones; just over 70% are singletons and the top ten take roughly 23%. Cells that had been cultured for approximately eleven days were the source of isolated CD4+ T cells. The sample was CD4+ T cells from PBMCs cultured without peptide, taken before COVID-19 vaccination. All receptors derive from a human donor who had a prior SARS-CoV-2 infection.

This clone turned up a few times. The chain carries TRBV18 and TRBJ2-7, with D possibly TRBD2 on 6 matching bases. Trimming pared 3 bases from V and 5 bases from J, leaving 11 bases between. This CDR3 comprises 13 residues. Germline assignment: CDR1 KGHSH and CDR2 LQKENI. DNA for the CDR3: TGTGCCAGCTCACCTGGCTGGGGGGACGAGCAGTACTTC. Its protein product is CASSPGWGDEQYF.

The chain is built from TRBV4-1 and TRBJ2-1, with 11 bases aligning to TRBD2. The length of the CDR3 is 15 residues. V lost 1 base and J lost 5; bases outside the gene matches: 1. The germline V gene encodes CDR1 MGHRA and CDR2 YSYEKL. Here the CDR3 reads CASSQGLAGNNEQFF. Here the CDR3 DNA reads TGCGCCAGCAGCCAAGGACTAGCGGGGAACAATGAGCAGTTCTTC.

The V and J genes are TRBV20-1 and TRBJ1-2, with no clear D. The V gene lost 3 bases and the J gene lost 4 bases, with 15 bases spanning the gap. The CDR3 is 14 residues long. Per the germline V gene, CDR1 is DFQATT and CDR2 is SNEGSKA (reference sequence). The chain's CDR3 is CSASPIARFYGYTF. DNA of the CDR3: TGCAGTGCTAGTCCAATAGCCAGGTTCTATGGCTACACCTTC.

This clone occurred once. The V gene is TRBV4-1, the J gene TRBJ2-6, with TRBD2 matching over 7 bases. Trimming at V came to 5 bases and at J to 1 base, leaving 8 bases not matched to a gene. The CDR3 loop spans 17 amino acids. Looked up from germline, CDR1 is MGHRA and CDR2 is YSYEKL. The CDR3 DNA follows: TGCGCCAGCAGCGCCCGGGACTACACTTCTGGGGCCAACGTCCTGACTTTC. Translation gives CASSARDYTSGANVLTF.

The chain couples TRBV20-1 to TRBJ2-7, with 10 bases lining up with TRBD2. The V gene end was trimmed by 3 bases and the J gene end by 4 bases; junction bases not matched to a gene: 9. CDR1 is DFQATT and CDR2 is SNEGSKA in the germline V gene (reference sequence). The CDR3 consists of 15 residues. DNA of the CDR3: TGCAGTGCTAGTCCTAGCGGGAGTGTCATGTACGAGCAGTACTTC. This gives the protein CSASPSGSVMYEQYF.

The chain combines TRBV19 with TRBJ1-1; the D gene is possibly TRBD1 (5 bases). V was pared by 6 bases and J by 0 bases, with 17 bases between. The CDR3 consists of 16 residues. Per germline, CDR1 LNHDA and CDR2 SQIVND (reference sequence). CDR3 nucleotides: TGTGCCAGTAGAGACCCCTTCTCGGGGGTGAACACTGAAGCTTTCTTT. Encoded protein: CASRDPFSGVNTEAFF.

The V call is TRBV29-1, the J call TRBJ1-1, with 11 bases fitting TRBD1. The CDR3 runs 14 residues. Germline values: CDR1 SQVTM, CDR2 ANQGSEA. V lost 1 base to trimming and J lost 4 bases; unmatched junction nucleotides: 2. The chain's CDR3 is CSVEGGQGATEAFF. In nucleotides, the CDR3 is TGCAGCGTTGAAGGTGGACAGGGGGCCACTGAAGCTTTCTTT.

The V gene is TRBV18, the J gene TRBJ1-1, with 11 nucleotides matching TRBD1. V was pared by 2 bases and J by 4 bases, with 12 bases of the junction left unmatched. Germline V CDR1 and CDR2: KGHSH, LQKENI. The CDR3 loop spans 18 amino acids. The CDR3 here is CASSPAYGTGGWVTEAFF. The CDR3 DNA follows: TGTGCCAGCTCACCAGCCTACGGGACAGGGGGATGGGTCACTGAAGCTTTCTTT.

The rearrangement joins TRBV4-3 to TRBJ2-6, with no clear D. Germline V lookup: CDR1 LGHNA, CDR2 YSLEER. The CDR3 totals 16 residues. Between the trimmed V and J ends, which lost 4 bases and 0 bases, there was a span of 10 bases. CDR3 sequence reads: CASSPDGYSGANVLTF. CDR3 nucleotides: TGCGCCAGCAGCCCGGACGGGTACTCTGGGGCCAACGTCCTGACTTTC.

In its sample, this clone was seen a few times. CDR3 amino acids: CASSLGFGNTIYF. As DNA, the CDR3 is TGCGCCAGCAGCTTGGGGTTCGGAAACACCATATATTTT. The chain has TRBV5-1 and TRBJ1-3, with no clear D. The CDR3 is made up of 13 amino acids. Trimming pared 0 bases from V and 4 bases from J, leaving 5 bases between. CDR1 is SGHRS, CDR2 YFSETQ, per germline.

The chain carries TRBV15 and TRBJ2-2; TRBD2 agrees at 10 bases. Trimming cost V 4 bases and J 5 bases; bases outside gene matches: 4. The V gene's germline CDR1 is LNHNV and CDR2 YYDKDF (reference sequence). The CDR3 is 15 amino acids. The CDR3 sequence is CATSKRGGGTGELFF. The CDR3 bases are TGTGCCACCAGCAAGCGGGGGGGTGGGACCGGGGAGCTGTTTTTT.

This clone came up a few times. The chain is built from TRBV19 and TRBJ1-2; D not certain. Per germline, CDR1 LNHDA and CDR2 SQIVND (reference sequence). The CDR3 sequence is 16 residues long. V dropped 3 bases and J dropped 4 bases, with 18 bases sitting between them. CDR3 DNA: TGTGCCAGTAGTATCCGGGGTCTGAACTCTGGCTATGGCTACACCTTC. This gives the protein CASSIRGLNSGYGYTF. Full variable domain (outside the CDR3, taken from reference TRBV19 and TRBJ1-2): DGGITQSPKYLFRKEGQNVTLSCEQNLNHDAMYWYRQDPGQGLRLIYYSQIVNDFQKGDIAEGYSVSREKKESFPLTVTSAQKNPTAFYLCASSIRGLNSGYGYTFGSGTRLTVV.

V and J are TRBV5-8 and TRBJ2-7; TRBD2 matches at 11 bases. The trim removed 5 bases at V and 3 bases at J, leaving 7 bases unmatched. The length of the CDR3 is 15 residues. CDR1 is SGHTS and CDR2 is YDEGEE in the germline V gene. CDR3 DNA sequence: TGTGCCAGCAGGGACCCGGGACTAGCGGTCTACGAGCAGTACTTC. Residues: CASRDPGLAVYEQYF.

The gene calls are TRBV7-2 and TRBJ1-4; 9 bases line up with TRBD1. Germline V gene lookup returns CDR1 SGHTA and CDR2 FQGNSA. This CDR3 region has 14 residues. The trim removed 6 bases at V and 6 bases at J, leaving 5 bases unmatched. The CDR3 sequence is CASRQGAPYEKLFF. Written as DNA, the CDR3 is TGTGCCAGCAGACAGGGGGCGCCTTATGAAAAACTGTTTTTT.

J is TRBJ2-3 and V is TRBV11-3; 7 bases map to TRBD1. The junction had 6 bases not matched to a gene; V was cut back by 0 bases and J by 0 bases. Germline-derived CDR1 and CDR2 are SGHNT and YENEEA. CDR3 length equals 17 residues. This chain's CDR3 is CASSLDIRDSSTDTQYF. As DNA, the CDR3 is TGTGCCAGCAGCTTAGACATACGGGACAGTAGCACAGATACGCAGTATTTT.